The entry below describes one T cell receptor beta chain. This record comes from a study of graft-versus-host responses after intestinal transplantation. Study-wide context: Among the recipients, transplants were multivisceral, liver-intestinal, or isolated intestinal. All recipients got anti-thymocyte globulin induction, then tacrolimus and steroids for 2 to 4 years.

From germline, CDR1 is MNHNS and CDR2 SASEGT. The CDR3 length is 14 residues. The germline V and J ends were trimmed by 8 bases and 6 bases, with 17 bases remaining between them. Clones were sequenced by immunoSEQ multiplex PCR, and TCRdb holds only the in-frame ones, with some missing. Here the sample spans under 30,000 clones, 70% to 90% being singletons. This receptor was obtained from a human patient who received an intestinal transplant, so some T cells may come from the graft donor. Sequencing was performed on PBMCs, taken roughly 68 weeks after intestinal transplant. V gene TRBV6-1 combines with J gene TRBJ1-5; no firm D call. The CDR3 DNA reads TGTGCCAGCGGCAAGTCGGAGTATGCTCAGCCCCAGCATTTT. Protein product: CASGKSEYAQPQHF.